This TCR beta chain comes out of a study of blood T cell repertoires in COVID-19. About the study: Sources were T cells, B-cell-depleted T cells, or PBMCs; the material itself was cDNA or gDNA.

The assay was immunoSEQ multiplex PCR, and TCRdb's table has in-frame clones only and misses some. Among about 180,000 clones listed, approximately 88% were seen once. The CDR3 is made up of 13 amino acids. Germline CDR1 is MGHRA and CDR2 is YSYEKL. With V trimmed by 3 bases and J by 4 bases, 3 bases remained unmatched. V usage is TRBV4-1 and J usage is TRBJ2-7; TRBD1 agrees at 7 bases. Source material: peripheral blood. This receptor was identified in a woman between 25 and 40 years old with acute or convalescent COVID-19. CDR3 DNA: TGCGCCAGCAGCCATGGGACAGCTTACGAGCAGTACTTC. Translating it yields CASSHGTAYEQYF.